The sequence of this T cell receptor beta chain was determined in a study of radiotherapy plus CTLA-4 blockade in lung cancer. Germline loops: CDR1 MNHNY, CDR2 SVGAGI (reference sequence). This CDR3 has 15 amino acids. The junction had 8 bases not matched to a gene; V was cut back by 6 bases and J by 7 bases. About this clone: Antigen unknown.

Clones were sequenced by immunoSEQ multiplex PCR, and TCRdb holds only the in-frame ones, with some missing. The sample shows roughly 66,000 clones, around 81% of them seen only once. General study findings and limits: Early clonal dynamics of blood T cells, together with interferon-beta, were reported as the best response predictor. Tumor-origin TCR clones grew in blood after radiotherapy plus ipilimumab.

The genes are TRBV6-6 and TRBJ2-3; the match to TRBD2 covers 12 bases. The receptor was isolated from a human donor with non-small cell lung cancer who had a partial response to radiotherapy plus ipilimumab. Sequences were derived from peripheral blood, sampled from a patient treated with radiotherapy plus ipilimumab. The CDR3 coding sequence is TGTGCCAGCAGGCCCCTAGCGGGAGGGAGGTATACGCAGTATTTT. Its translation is CASRPLAGGRYTQYF.